One sample yielded the 25 T cell receptor beta chains listed below, sequenced in a study of blood T cell repertoires in COVID-19 (dated by TCRdb to the early 2020s). To prepare the library, the immunoSEQ multiplex PCR assay was applied. TCRdb provides this immuneACCESS table in a form limited to in-frame rearrangements. Some clones are lacking; in checked studies, under half of them reflect an unresolved V gene, and why the rest are absent is not known. Recorded for this sample are more than 200,000 clones; about 88% of them occurred a single time. The ten top clones hold 5.2% of the sample. Input material: peripheral blood. These receptors all come from a woman aged 55-69 years with COVID-19, enrolled during active disease.

The sample holds a few counts of this clone. The chain recombines TRBV15 with TRBJ1-3; 10 bases align to TRBD1. The germline V gene encodes CDR1 LNHNV and CDR2 YYDKDF (reference sequence). The J segment lost 0 bases and the V segment lost 3 bases, leaving 5 bases of the junction unmatched. The CDR3 extends over 17 amino acids. The DNA of the CDR3 is TGTGCCACCAGCAGGGGGACAGGGGATTACTCTGGAAACACCATATATTTT. This translates into CATSRGTGDYSGNTIYF.

This clone was seen more than once but under ten times. This chain links TRBV6-2 or TRBV6-3 with TRBJ2-1; TRBD2 agrees at 9 bases. The CDR3 covers 17 residues. J lost 5 bases, V lost 1 base, and 9 bases had no gene match. Germline CDR1 is MNHEY and CDR2 is SVGEGT. Here the CDR3 reads CASSYWGGGGRDNEQFF. Written as DNA, the CDR3 is TGTGCCAGCAGTTACTGGGGTGGTGGCGGGAGGGACAATGAGCAGTTCTTC.

The V gene is TRBV27, the J gene TRBJ1-2, with a tentative D call TRBD1 (5 bases). The CDR3 has 14 residues. Germline-derived CDR1 and CDR2 are MNHEY and SMNVEV (reference sequence). V gave up 6 bases and J gave up 4 bases, with 15 bases separating them. CDR3 amino acids: CASSPLGGVYGYTF. The CDR3 DNA is TGTGCCAGCAGCCCGTTGGGGGGGGTCTATGGCTACACCTTC.

J is TRBJ1-4 and V is TRBV27, with D perhaps TRBD1 (5 bases). V gave up 4 bases and J gave up 8 bases, with 17 bases separating them. In germline, CDR1 is MNHEY, CDR2 SMNVEV (reference sequence). The CDR3 is 15 amino acids. CDR3 residues: CASSSHWGDWEKLFF. The CDR3 nucleotides read TGTGCCAGCAGTTCCCATTGGGGGGATTGGGAAAAACTGTTTTTT.

The chain carries TRBV5-5 and TRBJ1-6, with D uncertain. The ends were cut back, 1 base at V and 7 bases at J, with 12 bases in the middle. CDR3 length: 15 residues. The germline V gene encodes CDR1 SGHKS and CDR2 YYEKEE (reference sequence). The DNA of the CDR3 is TGTGCCAGCAGCTTGATACAGCCAAGAAATTCACCCCTCCACTTT. Its translation is CASSLIQPRNSPLHF.

The chain links TRBV11-2 to TRBJ1-1; D is ambiguous. The germline gives CDR1 SGHAT, CDR2 FQNNGV. The CDR3 runs 16 residues. The germline V and J ends were trimmed by 5 bases and 4 bases, with 20 bases remaining between them. CDR3 nucleotide sequence: TGTGCCAGCAGCCCGGTCCGGGGATGGTGGGGCACTGAAGCTTTCTTT. As protein: CASSPVRGWWGTEAFF.

This clone was recorded a few times. The rearrangement joins TRBV28 to TRBJ1-5; tentatively, D is TRBD1 (5 bases). The germline V and J ends were trimmed by 11 bases and 2 bases, with 10 bases remaining between them. The CDR3 is 12 amino acids. Per germline, CDR1 MDHEN and CDR2 SYDVKM. In DNA, the CDR3 is TGTGCCGACGGAGGGGGCAATCAGCCCCAGCATTTT. It is translated as CADGGGNQPQHF.

The chain has TRBV6-6 and TRBJ1-6, with D unclear. The CDR3 is 13 amino acids. The ends were cut back, 5 bases at V and 14 bases at J, with 16 bases in the middle. CDR1 and CDR2 from the germline V gene are MNHNY and SVGAGI (reference sequence). CDR3 residues: CASSDGGRRSLHF. CDR3 nucleotide sequence: TGTGCCAGCAGTGACGGAGGGAGGAGATCCCTCCACTTT.

The genes are TRBV6-5 and TRBJ2-7; D is possibly TRBD2 (5 bases). CDR1 and CDR2 (germline): MNHEY, SVGAGI. Deletions cut 10 bases from V and 2 bases from J, with 18 bases between. There are 14 residues in the CDR3. This CDR3 is CATDFAGGTYEQYF. CDR3 nucleotide sequence: TGTGCCACCGATTTTGCGGGCGGTACCTACGAGCAGTACTTC.

This clone came up once. The chain has TRBV5-4 and TRBJ2-1; weak D call: TRBD1 (6 bases). V lost 3 bases and J 4 bases, leaving 17 bases between the germline ends. Germline V gene data show CDR1 as SGHNT and CDR2 as YYREEE (reference sequence). CDR3 length equals 16 residues. The CDR3 DNA is TGTGCCAGCAGCTCGCCCATGGCAGGGGTTTACAATGAGCAGTTCTTC. Its translation is CASSSPMAGVYNEQFF.

As concerns this clone: Distinct nucleotide sequences in the sample also encode this CDR3. This rearrangement joins TRBV15 to TRBJ1-5; D is ambiguous. Trimming stripped 0 bases from V and 6 bases from J, with 6 bases between. Germline V gene data show CDR1 as LNHNV and CDR2 as YYDKDF (reference sequence). The CDR3 contains 13 residues. The CDR3 region has the DNA TGTGCCACCAGCAGAGATAGGAGTCAGCCCCAGCATTTT. Translation gives CATSRDRSQPQHF. Using reference TRBV15 and TRBJ1-5 for the parts outside the CDR3, the full variable domain is DAMVIQNPRYQVTQFGKPVTLSCSQTLNHNVMYWYQQKSSQAPKLLFHYYDKDFNNEADTPDNFQSRRPNTSFCFLDIRSPGLGDTAMYLCATSRDRSQPQHFGDGTRLSIL.

Here the CDR3 reads CAWSTQGHYGYTF. The CDR3 bases are TGTGCCTGGAGTACACAGGGCCACTATGGCTACACCTTC. The chain joins TRBV30 to TRBJ1-2; perhaps TRBD1 as D (6 bases). The CDR3 has 13 amino acids. Germline V gene data show CDR1 as GTSNPN and CDR2 as SVGIG (reference sequence). Trimming stripped 2 bases from V and 3 bases from J, with 10 bases between.

The sample holds one count of this clone. This chain connects TRBV5-4 to TRBJ2-7; 8 nucleotides agree with TRBD1. Germline assignment: CDR1 SGHNT and CDR2 YYREEE (reference sequence). This CDR3 contains 13 residues. The V segment lost 2 bases and the J segment 6 bases; nucleotides outside the gene matches: 4. CDR3 nucleotide sequence: TGTGCCAGCAGCTTTTTACAGGGGGGCGAGCAGTACTTC. The encoded protein is CASSFLQGGEQYF.

V usage is TRBV4-2 and J usage is TRBJ2-7, with D possibly TRBD1 on 6 matching bases. Germline CDR1 reads LGHNA; CDR2 reads YNFKEQ. The CDR3 has 15 amino acids. Trimming pared 0 bases from V and 2 bases from J, leaving 11 bases between. The CDR3 reads CASSQEQGRTYEQYF. CDR3 sequence (DNA): TGTGCCAGCAGCCAAGAGCAGGGGAGAACCTACGAGCAGTACTTC.

The rearrangement links TRBV9 to TRBJ1-3; tentatively, D is TRBD1 (5 bases). The CDR3 is 15 residues long. Looked up from germline, CDR1 is SGDLS and CDR2 is YYNGEE. Deletions cut 0 bases from V and 3 bases from J, with 10 bases between. The CDR3 bases are TGTGCCAGCAGCGTAGGGAAAGGGGTTGGAAACACCATATATTTT. Its translation is CASSVGKGVGNTIYF.

The chain links TRBV5-1 to TRBJ2-1; D is uncertain. V was pared by 0 bases and J by 1 base, with 11 bases between. The CDR3 consists of 16 residues. The germline gives CDR1 SGHRS, CDR2 YFSETQ. The chain's CDR3 is CASSLEMSRSYNEQFF. Written as DNA, the CDR3 is TGCGCCAGCAGCTTGGAGATGTCTAGATCCTACAATGAGCAGTTCTTC.

The chain combines TRBV6-6 with TRBJ1-1; tentative D call: TRBD1 (6 bases). There are 15 residues in the CDR3. V was cut by 4 bases and J by 6 bases, with 18 bases left in between. CDR1 MNHNY and CDR2 SVGAGI come from the germline V gene (reference sequence). The CDR3 loop is CASSFALGGAAEAFF. The CDR3 region has the DNA TGTGCCAGCAGTTTCGCCCTCGGGGGGGCGGCTGAAGCTTTCTTT.

This rearrangement joins TRBV20-1 to TRBJ2-6, with TRBD1 identical over 9 bases. This CDR3 has 19 amino acids. Germline values: CDR1 DFQATT, CDR2 SNEGSKA (reference sequence). V shed 3 bases and J 4 bases; nucleotides not matched to a gene: 16. The CDR3 coding sequence is TGCAGTGCTAGTCTGCTTTTGGGACAGGGTAGTTCCGGGGCCAACGTCCTGACTTTC. Residues: CSASLLLGQGSSGANVLTF.

J is TRBJ1-2 and V is TRBV7-9; D is uncertain. The germline V gene encodes CDR1 SEHNR and CDR2 FQNEAQ (reference sequence). The CDR3 is 13 residues long. The ends were cut back, 5 bases at V and 2 bases at J, with 9 bases in the middle. The CDR3 DNA reads as TGTGCCAGCAGCCGGGAGACGAACTATGGCTACACCTTC. Amino acids: CASSRETNYGYTF.

J is TRBJ1-6 and V is TRBV28; 8 bases align to TRBD1. Germline values: CDR1 MDHEN, CDR2 SYDVKM. The CDR3 extends over 19 amino acids. V shed 4 bases, J shed 5 bases, and the junction held 16 bases outside the gene matches. The CDR3: CASSSSAQGAGLNNSPLHF. CDR3 in DNA: TGTGCCAGCAGTTCCTCTGCGCAGGGGGCAGGTCTAAATAATTCACCCCTCCACTTT.

This clone occurred a few times. Other DNA variants within this sample encode the same CDR3. The chain combines TRBV7-2 with TRBJ1-4; 7 bases agree with TRBD1. V lost 6 bases to trimming and J lost 0 bases; unmatched junction nucleotides: 4. Germline CDR1 is SGHTA and CDR2 is FQGNSA. The CDR3 length is 15 residues. The chain's CDR3 is CASSSQGATNEKLFF. In DNA form, the CDR3 reads TGTGCCAGCAGTTCTCAGGGGGCAACTAATGAAAAACTGTTTTTT.

The chain joins TRBV15 to TRBJ2-1, with 10 bases identical to TRBD1. Looked up from germline, CDR1 is LNHNV and CDR2 is YYDKDF (reference sequence). V was clipped by 5 bases and J by 5 bases; unmatched bases: 9. This CDR3 contains 16 residues. In nucleotides, the CDR3 is TGTGCCACCAGCCGGGGGACAGGGGTAAGGGACAATGAGCAGTTCTTC. Amino acid sequence: CATSRGTGVRDNEQFF.

The chain joins TRBV20-1 to TRBJ2-7; D uncertain. Trimming left V 2 bases short and J 4 bases short, with 6 bases between. This CDR3 is built from 11 residues. Germline CDR1 reads DFQATT; CDR2 reads SNEGSKA (reference sequence). The CDR3 reads CSARLVYEQYF. In DNA, the CDR3 is TGCAGTGCTAGACTAGTTTACGAGCAGTACTTC.

V is TRBV5-1 and J is TRBJ1-3, with D unresolved. CDR1 SGHRS and CDR2 YFSETQ come from the germline V gene. The CDR3 extends over 13 amino acids. V gave up 4 bases and J gave up 4 bases, with 9 bases separating them. CDR3 in DNA: TGCGCCAGCAGCCCTAGTATGGGAAACACCATATATTTT. Translating it yields CASSPSMGNTIYF. Drawing the rest from reference TRBV5-1 and TRBJ1-3, the complete variable domain is KAGVTQTPRYLIKTRGQQVTLSCSPISGHRSVSWYQQTPGQGLQFLFEYFSETQRNKGNFPGRFSGRQFSNSRSEMNVSTLELGDSALYLCASSPSMGNTIYFGEGSWLTVV.

A remark on this clone: Distinct nucleotide sequences in the sample also encode this CDR3. This chain links TRBV28 with TRBJ2-7; D is perhaps TRBD1 (5 bases). V shed 1 base and J shed 4 bases, with 5 bases lying between them. CDR1 and CDR2 from the germline V gene are MDHEN and SYDVKM. The CDR3 sequence is 12 residues long. CDR3 sequence: CASSLSGYEQYF. The CDR3 region has the DNA TGTGCCAGCAGTTTATCAGGGTACGAGCAGTACTTC.